Listed below are T cell receptor beta chains from one sample, sequenced in a study of cytomegalovirus exposure and HLA in healthy donors. The protocol was immunoSEQ multiplex PCR, while the TCRdb copy is restricted to in-frame clones and leaves out a portion. The repertoire includes under 200,000 clones, around 80% of them detected once, and roughly 7.6% sits in the top ten. The sequenced sample consisted of PBMCs. The receptors come from a woman aged 35 to 49 in good health and CMV-seropositive. Both conserved end residues are part of each CDR3. Each record gives: V gene, D gene, clone size, J gene, CDR3 DNA, CDR3 protein. A D gene is named only where the DNA matches it firmly. The size of a clone is reported for some rows only, either as once, few or many, or as a class for expanded clones.

TRBV25-1,.,.,TRBJ2-7,TGTGCCAGCAGTGAAAGGGTGGCGGGTCACATCTACGAGCAGTACTTC,CASSERVAGHIYEQYF
TRBV10-2,.,.,TRBJ1-5,TGCGCCAGCAGTGAGTCCAGGTTGAATCAGCCCCAGCATTTT,CASSESRLNQPQHF
TRBV6-1,.,.,TRBJ2-7,TGTGCCAGCAGTGAATACCAGGGTTACGAGCAGTACTTC,CASSEYQGYEQYF
TRBV30,TRBD2,.,TRBJ2-3,TGTGCCTGGGGGGAGGGACTAGCGGGAGGGCAGACAGATACGCAGTATTTT,CAWGEGLAGGQTDTQYF
TRBV28,.,.,TRBJ2-1,TGTGCCAGCAGTTTGTTGGGTCATTGGGACATTAGCTCCTACAATGAGCAGTTCTTC,CASSLLGHWDISSYNEQFF
TRBV27,.,few,TRBJ1-4,TGTGCCAGCAGTTTATCGGGAGGGACCGCCTTGGGAAAACTGTTTTTT,CASSLSGGTALGKLFF
TRBV12-2,.,.,TRBJ2-7,TGTGCAAGTCGCTTAGGGCGGCGCCCCCTCTACGAGCAGTACTTC,CASRLGRRPLYEQYF
TRBV6-6,TRBD1,few,TRBJ2-7,TGTGCCAGCAGTTCCGGGACAGGGGGCTCCTACGAGCAGTACTTC,CASSSGTGGSYEQYF
TRBV27,TRBD2,.,TRBJ2-1,TGTGCCAGCTTTCCTCCGGGACTACCATACAATGAGCAGTTCTTC,CASFPPGLPYNEQFF
TRBV5-6,.,.,TRBJ2-7,TGTGCCAGCAGCTTGGAAACAGGCGGAGAGCAGTACTTC,CASSLETGGEQYF
TRBV28,.,.,TRBJ2-5,TGTGCCAGCAGTTTCGGGGTCGGCGAGACCCAGTACTTC,CASSFGVGETQYF
TRBV7-2,TRBD2,.,TRBJ2-3,TGTGCCAGCAGTCGGGAGGTTGTGGGCACAGATACGCAGTATTTT,CASSREVVGTDTQYF